This entry lists 23 T cell receptor beta chains sequenced from one sample in a study of neoadjuvant anti-PD-1 for oral cavity cancer. Clones were read by immunoSEQ multiplex PCR, and TCRdb kept only the in-frame ones, dropping some. This sample yields approximately 67,000 clones, of which over 70% are seen a single time; less than 4% belongs to the top ten. The material was PBMCs, obtained before nivolumab (anti-PD-1) treatment. The receptor source for this set is a person aged 40 to 85 with oral cavity squamous cell carcinoma.

The rearrangement joins TRBV27 to TRBJ1-1; no clear D gene. Germline-derived CDR1 and CDR2 are MNHEY and SMNVEV (reference sequence). Trimming removed 3 bases from V and 4 bases from J, with 12 bases in between. CDR3 length equals 14 residues. The CDR3 DNA follows: TGTGCCAGCAGTTTCCGGGAAGGGAGCACTGAAGCTTTCTTT. It translates to CASSFREGSTEAFF.

This chain connects TRBV6-1 to TRBJ1-4; D possibly corresponds to TRBD1 (6 bases). The CDR3 has 15 amino acids. Germline V CDR1 and CDR2: MNHNS, SASEGT. Trimming removed 9 bases from V and 5 bases from J, with 19 bases in between. In DNA, the CDR3 is TGTGCCAGTACCCTGAGACAGGCCGGGAATGAAAAACTGTTTTTT. Translation: CASTLRQAGNEKLFF.

The gene calls are TRBV5-4 and TRBJ2-2; D perhaps matches TRBD1 (7 bases). Trimming stripped 2 bases from V and 6 bases from J, with 11 bases between. The CDR3 length is 14 residues. Germline CDR1 SGHNT, CDR2 YYREEE (reference sequence). The CDR3 loop is CASSFRGASGELFF. CDR3 coding DNA: TGTGCCAGCAGCTTCAGGGGGGCCTCCGGGGAGCTGTTTTTT.

V and J are TRBV5-1 and TRBJ1-2; possibly TRBD1 for D (5 bases). This CDR3 region has 13 residues. Trimming stripped 2 bases from V and 8 bases from J, with 13 bases between. CDR1 and CDR2 (germline): SGHRS, YFSETQ. The CDR3 protein is CASSFNLGAGYTF. The DNA of the CDR3 is TGCGCCAGCAGCTTTAACCTAGGGGCCGGCTACACCTTC.

V gene TRBV7-9 combines with J gene TRBJ2-1; 12 bases map to TRBD2. V lost 8 bases, J lost 8 bases, and 7 bases stayed unmatched. Germline CDR1 reads SEHNR; CDR2 reads FQNEAQ (reference sequence). This CDR3 spans 14 amino acids. CDR3 sequence (DNA): TGTGCCAGCCGCCCTAGCGGGGGGGCCTATGAGCAGTTCTTC. Amino acids: CASRPSGGAYEQFF.

The J gene is TRBJ1-2, the V gene TRBV27; D is uncertain. Germline loops: CDR1 MNHEY, CDR2 SMNVEV (reference sequence). This CDR3 region has 13 residues. With 4 bases removed from V and 8 bases from J, the gap between germline ends came to 14 bases. CDR3 protein: CASSSTRRLGYTF. CDR3 DNA sequence: TGTGCCAGCAGTTCGACCCGCAGGTTAGGCTACACCTTC.

This chain uses TRBV28 with TRBJ1-1, with D possibly TRBD1 on 6 matching bases. Looked up from germline, CDR1 is MDHEN and CDR2 is SYDVKM. Trimming removed 5 bases at V and 1 base at J, with 8 bases between. This CDR3 spans 13 amino acids. As DNA, the CDR3 is TGTGCCAGCAGTCGGACAGAGAACACTGAAGCTTTCTTT. This gives the protein CASSRTENTEAFF.

This clone was counted only a few times. The chain couples TRBV28 to TRBJ1-5, with D unresolved. Trimming removed 6 bases from V and 0 bases from J, with 12 bases in between. From germline, CDR1 is MDHEN and CDR2 SYDVKM. CDR3 length equals 15 residues. CDR3 nucleotide sequence: TGTGCCAGCAGGTTGGAACTACTTAGCAATCAGCCCCAGCATTTT. It codes for CASRLELLSNQPQHF.

This clone was counted a few times. This chain uses TRBV11-2 with TRBJ1-1; D not certain. With 3 bases removed from V and 3 bases from J, the gap between germline ends came to 14 bases. Germline values: CDR1 SGHAT, CDR2 FQNNGV. The CDR3 has 15 amino acids. The CDR3 DNA is TGTGCCAGCAGCTTTGGGGTTCCTATGGACACTGAAGCTTTCTTT. This codes for CASSFGVPMDTEAFF.

Details on this clone: The sample holds other DNA sequences that translate to the same CDR3. V usage is TRBV30 and J usage is TRBJ1-5; 7 bases match TRBD1. The CDR3 is made up of 14 amino acids. Germline values: CDR1 GTSNPN, CDR2 SVGIG (reference sequence). V dropped 3 bases and J dropped 6; count of bases not matched to a gene: 8. The chain's CDR3 is CAWRGGGGPQPQHF. DNA for the CDR3: TGTGCCTGGAGGGGGGGAGGGGGCCCTCAGCCCCAGCATTTT.

The chain couples TRBV30 to TRBJ1-6; D might be TRBD1 (5 bases). Germline assignment: CDR1 GTSNPN and CDR2 SVGIG (reference sequence). This CDR3 spans 13 amino acids. V lost 4 bases and J lost 8, with 12 bases in between. In DNA, the CDR3 is TGTGCCTGGAAAGGCAGGGTTTATTCACCCCTCCACTTT. This codes for CAWKGRVYSPLHF.

The CDR3 DNA follows: TGCGCCAGCAGCTTGGGGGACAGGGCGGGAGGAAACACCATATATTTT. Its translation is CASSLGDRAGGNTIYF. V and J are TRBV5-1 and TRBJ1-3, with 9 bases fitting TRBD1. Germline assignment: CDR1 SGHRS and CDR2 YFSETQ. The CDR3 covers 16 residues. V shed 0 bases, J shed 4 bases, and the junction held 5 bases outside the gene matches.

The DNA for the CDR3 is TGTGCCAGCAGCCCCCGGGGTCGGGGCGAAAAACTGTTTTTT. It is translated as CASSPRGRGEKLFF. The chain combines TRBV5-5 with TRBJ1-4; D perhaps matches TRBD1 (5 bases). Trimming removed 4 bases from V and 8 bases from J, with 15 bases in between. The CDR3 runs to 14 residues. Per the germline V gene, CDR1 is SGHKS and CDR2 is YYEKEE (reference sequence).

V and J are TRBV11-2 and TRBJ2-1, with 8 bases matching TRBD1. The CDR3 has 16 amino acids. Trimming took 6 bases from V and 4 from J; bases not matched to a gene: 11. Per the germline V gene, CDR1 is SGHAT and CDR2 is FQNNGV. This CDR3 reads CASRRPGGPSYNEQFF. CDR3 bases: TGTGCCAGCAGGCGTCCAGGGGGCCCCTCTTACAATGAGCAGTTCTTC.

This clone was detected only a few times. The chain recombines TRBV4-1 with TRBJ1-3, with D possibly being TRBD1 (5 bases). Trimming removed 3 bases from V and 0 bases from J, with 9 bases in between. The CDR3 runs to 15 residues. Germline V lookup: CDR1 MGHRA, CDR2 YSYEKL. The CDR3 is CASSHLQDSGNTIYF. Here the CDR3 DNA reads TGCGCCAGCAGCCATCTACAGGACTCTGGAAACACCATATATTTT.

CDR3 DNA: TGTGCCAGCAGCTCGGGGGGTGGGACTAGCGTTGACAATGAGCAGTTCTTC. Protein: CASSSGGGTSVDNEQFF. This sequence joins TRBV5-4 and TRBJ2-1, with 10 bases that match TRBD2. The CDR3 is 17 amino acids. Germline V gives CDR1 SGHNT, CDR2 YYREEE (reference sequence). J was trimmed by 5 bases and V by 3 bases; bases with no gene match: 11.

The V gene is TRBV14, the J gene TRBJ2-1; 9 nucleotides agree with TRBD1. CDR1 is SGHDN and CDR2 is FVKESK in the germline V gene. The junction had 13 bases not matched to a gene; V was cut back by 5 bases and J by 14 bases. The CDR3 loop spans 14 amino acids. The DNA of the CDR3 is TGTGCCAGCAGCGAAGGGGTCCGACAGGGGGACGAGTTCTTC. It is translated as CASSEGVRQGDEFF.

The CDR3 sequence: CASSLTGGTDTQYF. In DNA form, the CDR3 reads TGTGCCAGCAGCTTAACAGGGGGCACAGATACGCAGTATTTT. The chain uses TRBV7-3 and TRBJ2-3, with a tentative D call TRBD1 (5 bases). The CDR3 is 14 amino acids. Trimming removed 0 bases at V and 1 base at J, with 5 bases between. From germline, CDR1 is SGHTA and CDR2 FQGTGA.

The chain employs TRBV5-8 and TRBJ1-4; no reliable D call. Germline CDR1 reads SGHTS; CDR2 reads YDEGEE. V lost 4 bases and J 6 bases, leaving 13 bases between the germline ends. The length of the CDR3 is 14 residues. The CDR3 DNA sequence: TGTGCCAGCAGCCAGGACTTATTTTATGAAAAACTGTTTTTT. Translating gives CASSQDLFYEKLFF.

The rearrangement uses TRBV27 and TRBJ2-3; D call uncertain. This CDR3 is built from 11 residues. Trimming shortened V by 8 bases and J by 4 bases, and 7 bases separated the two germline ends. Germline V gene lookup returns CDR1 MNHEY and CDR2 SMNVEV (reference sequence). The CDR3 sequence is CASGVADTQYF. The CDR3 bases are TGTGCCAGCGGAGTGGCAGATACGCAGTATTTT.

The chain is built from TRBV9 and TRBJ1-1, with a possible D match to TRBD1 (6 bases). Trimming left V 0 bases short and J 6 bases short, with 12 bases between. Germline V CDR1 and CDR2: SGDLS, YYNGEE. The CDR3 runs 14 residues. Here the CDR3 reads CASSVGGGGSEAFF. The CDR3 DNA sequence: TGTGCCAGCAGCGTAGGGGGAGGGGGATCTGAAGCTTTCTTT.

The gene calls are TRBV5-1 and TRBJ2-7; the D is unclear. V lost 0 bases and J 4 bases, leaving 11 bases between the germline ends. The CDR3 length is 14 residues. Germline-derived CDR1 and CDR2 are SGHRS and YFSETQ. The CDR3 DNA reads as TGCGCCAGCAGCTTGGGGGTACATGGGTACGAGCAGTACTTC. It yields the protein CASSLGVHGYEQYF.

This chain links TRBV5-1 with TRBJ2-1, with D perhaps matching TRBD2 (5 bases). The CDR3 sequence is 14 residues long. The germline V and J ends were trimmed by 3 bases and 5 bases, with 12 bases remaining between them. Germline V lookup: CDR1 SGHRS, CDR2 YFSETQ. CDR3 sequence reads: CASSYSGMDNEQFF. CDR3 bases: TGCGCCAGCAGCTACTCGGGGATGGACAATGAGCAGTTCTTC.